This T cell receptor beta chain was sequenced during a study of neoadjuvant nivolumab and ipilimumab in lung cancer. Assay: immunoSEQ multiplex PCR; the TCRdb copy retains only in-frame clones and omits some. The table has tens of thousands of clones, 80% to 90% seen once. The CDR3 length is 14 residues. Germline values: CDR1 SGHRS, CDR2 YFSETQ. V lost 5 bases and J lost 4, with 16 bases in between. As for this clone: Antigen specificity is unknown.

Findings and caveats of the study: Only two of four nivolumab-treated tumors gained richness and clonality by surgery.

The chain is built from TRBV5-1 and TRBJ2-7; D is perhaps TRBD2 (5 bases). This specimen consisted of blood, obtained before neoadjuvant nivolumab, alone or with ipilimumab. This TCR came from an adult with non-small cell lung cancer. Some clones in this sample may be carry-over from other donors' samples. DNA of the CDR3: TGCGCCAGCAGTACGGGGTACGGGAATTACGAGCAGTACTTC. Amino acid sequence: CASSTGYGNYEQYF.